This TCR beta chain was sequenced during a study of cytomegalovirus exposure and HLA in healthy donors. Study outcomes and limitations: No immune exposure information besides CMV serostatus was available. In a later analysis, specific HLA alleles were associated with 15,000 to 20,000 TCR beta sequences at a 0.05 false discovery rate.

The PCR ran on 60 Vbeta and 13 Jbeta primers. Here immunoSEQ multiplex PCR was the method, and the copy in TCRdb shows in-frame clones only, minus some. The repertoire holds 68,000 or so clones, around three quarters seen once, with about 4.5% in the top ten. Turning to this clone: Its cognate antigen is unknown.

The germline CDR1 and CDR2 sequences are SGHTS and YDEGEE. This CDR3 is built from 16 residues. Trimming left V 4 bases short and J 1 base short, with 17 bases between. This clonotype was obtained from a woman in her twenties or thirties in good health and CMV-seronegative. The chain joins TRBV5-8 to TRBJ1-2; tentative D call: TRBD1 (6 bases). Sequencing was done on a sample of PBMCs. The CDR3: CASSRRRGSVNYGYTF. CDR3 bases: TGTGCCAGCAGCCGGCGCAGGGGATCTGTTAACTATGGCTACACCTTC.